The subject of this entry is one T cell receptor beta chain. Its specificity is not known. The record originates from a study of OX40 agonist ivuxolimab in advanced cancers. Findings and caveats of the study: CD8+ T cells were the subset that, on average, had more expanded clones than CD4+.

CDR3 length: 15 residues. Germline V CDR1 and CDR2: MNHNS, SASEGT. V lost 1 base and J lost 7; bases outside the gene matches: 1. TCRdb's copy holds only in-frame clones and misses some; the assay was immunoSEQ multiplex PCR. The data show 80,000 or so clones, roughly 87% seen once. The sample here was CD4+ or CD8+ T cells sorted from blood, taken in a trial of the OX40 agonist ivuxolimab. The V call is TRBV6-1, the J call TRBJ1-6, with 10 bases fitting TRBD1. The sequence was collected from an adult with an advanced solid tumor such as melanoma, head and neck, liver or kidney cancer. The CDR3 DNA follows: TGTGCCAGCAGTGAAGGACAGGGGGCCAATTCACCCCTCCACTTT. It translates to CASSEGQGANSPLHF.